The 19 T cell receptor beta chains presented below share a single source sample, sequenced in a study of blood T cell repertoires in COVID-19. Some clones are missing from TCRdb's copy, which holds only in-frame ones; the method was immunoSEQ multiplex PCR. Here the sample spans 210,000 or so clones, about 87% being singletons. Sequencing was done on a sample of PBMCs or T cells enriched from blood (not recorded which). All receptors derive from a woman in her thirties who had been exposed to COVID-19.

The chain carries TRBV2 and TRBJ2-7; TRBD1 agrees at 9 bases. Trimming at V came to 6 bases and at J to 5 bases, leaving 11 bases not matched to a gene. The CDR3 has 15 amino acids. CDR1 and CDR2 (germline): SNHLY, FYNNEI. The CDR3 sequence: CASRLFGTGSHEQYF. The CDR3 region has the DNA TGTGCCAGCAGGCTCTTCGGGACAGGGAGCCACGAGCAGTACTTC.

The gene calls are TRBV19 and TRBJ2-1; 10 nucleotides align to TRBD2. Germline trimming cut 5 bases from V and 4 bases from J; bases unmatched to any gene: 5. Germline loops: CDR1 LNHDA, CDR2 SQIVND (reference sequence). The length of the CDR3 is 15 residues. The CDR3 spells CASSSRTSGYNEQFF. CDR3 nucleotides: TGTGCCAGTAGTTCTCGGACTAGCGGATACAATGAGCAGTTCTTC.

V and J are TRBV27 and TRBJ2-1; D perhaps matches TRBD1 (6 bases). The ends were cut back, 5 bases at V and 8 bases at J, with 13 bases in the middle. Germline CDR1 is MNHEY and CDR2 is SMNVEV (reference sequence). CDR3 size: 13 residues. The CDR3 sequence is CASSPRWGHEQFF. CDR3 coding DNA: TGTGCCAGCAGTCCGCGCTGGGGGCATGAGCAGTTCTTC.

This clone occurred a few times. This sample also contains other DNA sequences that code for the same CDR3. The chain couples TRBV18 to TRBJ1-2; possibly TRBD1 for D (6 bases). Germline V CDR1 and CDR2: KGHSH, LQKENI. Between the trimmed V and J ends, which lost 2 bases and 6 bases, there was a span of 7 bases. The CDR3 totals 12 residues. CDR3 sequence (DNA): TGTGCCAGCTCACCATCAGGGGATGGCTACACCTTC. This gives the protein CASSPSGDGYTF.

This chain joins TRBV27 and TRBJ1-1; D is possibly TRBD1 (5 bases). The CDR3 has 13 amino acids. V was trimmed by 7 bases and J by 4 bases, leaving 13 bases between them. Germline CDR1 is MNHEY and CDR2 is SMNVEV (reference sequence). CDR3 residues: CASTQAQGTEAFF. The CDR3 DNA sequence: TGTGCCAGCACCCAGGCCCAGGGCACTGAAGCTTTCTTT.

The chain joins TRBV7-3 to TRBJ2-1; D gene ambiguous. In germline, CDR1 is SGHTA, CDR2 FQGTGA. Between the trimmed V and J ends, which lost 5 bases and 0 bases, there was a span of 14 bases. The CDR3 is made up of 16 amino acids. This chain's CDR3 is CASSPQPMSSYNEQFF. DNA of the CDR3: TGTGCCAGCAGCCCCCAACCAATGAGCTCCTACAATGAGCAGTTCTTC.

The J gene is TRBJ2-1, the V gene TRBV7-9; weak D call: TRBD2 (6 bases). The CDR3 spans 13 residues. Germline CDR1 reads SEHNR; CDR2 reads FQNEAQ (reference sequence). Trimming left V 2 bases short and J 8 bases short, with 10 bases between. In DNA, the CDR3 is TGTGCCAGCAGCTTAACACGCGGGGATGAGCAGTTCTTC. Encoded protein: CASSLTRGDEQFF.

The chain combines TRBV3-1 (or the pseudogene TRBV3-2) with TRBJ2-3; TRBD2 might be the D (6 bases). CDR1 and CDR2 from the germline V gene are LGHDT and YNNKEL (reference sequence). Trimming shortened V by 2 bases and J by 6 bases, and 12 bases separated the two germline ends. CDR3 length: 14 amino acids. The DNA for the CDR3 is TGTGCCAGCAGCCAATTGGGACTCGCCGATACGCAGTATTTT. Its translation: CASSQLGLADTQYF.

V and J are TRBV11-1 and TRBJ2-1; TRBD1 matches at 7 bases. Trimming cost V 5 bases and J 5 bases; bases outside gene matches: 9. This CDR3 has 15 amino acids. The germline V gene has CDR1 SGHAT and CDR2 FQDESV (reference sequence). In DNA, the CDR3 is TGTGCCAGCAGCCCTCGACAGGGTCCTCACAATGAGCAGTTCTTC. Protein product: CASSPRQGPHNEQFF.

Only a few counts were recorded for this clone. The chain joins TRBV2 to TRBJ1-2; the match to TRBD1 covers 10 bases. Germline assignment: CDR1 SNHLY and CDR2 FYNNEI. The J segment lost 2 bases and the V segment lost 9 bases, leaving 6 bases of the junction unmatched. The CDR3 consists of 14 residues. CDR3 DNA sequence: TGTGCCAGGGGACCGGGACAGGGGAACTATGGCTACACCTTC. It yields the protein CARGPGQGNYGYTF.

On this clone: The sample carries other DNA sequences with the same CDR3. V and J are TRBV9 and TRBJ2-2; 14 bases are shared with TRBD2. Germline CDR1 and CDR2: SGDLS and YYNGEE. The CDR3 covers 16 residues. Germline trimming cut 3 bases from V and 5 bases from J; bases unmatched to any gene: 3. The CDR3 sequence: CASSATSGRETGELFF. The CDR3 DNA sequence: TGTGCCAGCAGCGCGACTAGCGGGAGGGAGACCGGGGAGCTGTTTTTT.

This rearrangement joins TRBV7-9 to TRBJ1-1; 9 nucleotides align to TRBD1. With 5 bases clipped from V and 3 bases from J, the junction kept 4 bases outside the gene matches. Looked up from germline, CDR1 is SEHNR and CDR2 is FQNEAQ (reference sequence). The CDR3 runs to 14 residues. DNA for the CDR3: TGTGCCAGCAGCATGGGACAGGGCGACACTGAAGCTTTCTTT. Amino acid sequence: CASSMGQGDTEAFF.

In its sample, this clone was seen once. V and J are TRBV3-1 (or the pseudogene TRBV3-2) and TRBJ1-3; no reliable D call. The germline V gene has CDR1 LGHDT and CDR2 YNNKEL (reference sequence). CDR3 length: 15 residues. Deletions cut 6 bases from V and 4 bases from J, with 16 bases between. Here the CDR3 DNA reads TGTGCCAGCAGTTTATCCTCGGCGGCCGGAAACACCATATATTTT. The encoded protein is CASSLSSAAGNTIYF.

The genes are TRBV10-3 and TRBJ2-5; 7 positions match TRBD2. The trim removed 3 bases at V and 5 bases at J, leaving 12 bases unmatched. The CDR3 spans 16 residues. CDR1 and CDR2 from the germline V gene are ENHRY and SYGVKD. CDR3 amino acids: CAISDPQTLGGETQYF. Written as DNA, the CDR3 is TGTGCCATCAGTGATCCTCAGACGCTGGGAGGGGAGACCCAGTACTTC.

Here the CDR3 reads CASIPPGRLAGVRGNEQFF. For the CDR3, the DNA is TGTGCCAGCATCCCCCCCGGTAGACTAGCGGGAGTACGGGGCAATGAGCAGTTCTTC. This chain connects TRBV2 to TRBJ2-1; TRBD2 matches at 12 bases. J lost 6 bases, V lost 7 bases, and 19 bases had no gene match. Per the germline V gene, CDR1 is SNHLY and CDR2 is FYNNEI. The CDR3 has 19 amino acids.

V and J are TRBV29-1 and TRBJ1-2; TRBD1 matches 7 bases. CDR1 SQVTM and CDR2 ANQGSEA come from the germline V gene. This CDR3 has 10 amino acids. J lost 10 bases, V lost 6 bases, and 5 bases had no gene match. The CDR3 spells CSVLTGIYTF. CDR3 DNA: TGCAGCGTCCTGACAGGGATCTACACCTTC.

The chain joins TRBV5-1 to TRBJ2-7, with a weak D call TRBD2 (5 bases). CDR1 and CDR2 (germline): SGHRS, YFSETQ. The length of the CDR3 is 13 residues. Deletions cut 1 base from V and 6 bases from J, with 11 bases between. The CDR3 coding sequence is TGCGCCAGCAGCTTGTTCAGCGCGGGCGAGCAGTACTTC. Translation gives CASSLFSAGEQYF.

This chain joins TRBV30 and TRBJ2-6, with TRBD2 identical over 8 bases. Trimming cost V 7 bases and J 0 bases; bases outside gene matches: 8. The germline CDR1 and CDR2 sequences are GTSNPN and SVGIG (reference sequence). CDR3 length equals 16 residues. The CDR3 DNA reads TGTGCCTACTCAGCGGGAGCAGGCTCTGGGGCCAACGTCCTGACTTTC. Protein sequence: CAYSAGAGSGANVLTF.

The chain carries TRBV18 and TRBJ1-6; the D gene is possibly TRBD1 (6 bases). Germline CDR1 reads KGHSH; CDR2 reads LQKENI. Trimming shortened V by 3 bases and J by 2 bases, and 14 bases separated the two germline ends. The CDR3 loop spans 17 amino acids. CDR3 bases: TGTGCCAGCTCACCGGGACGTCGGACAGCCTATAATTCACCCCTCCACTTT. It codes for CASSPGRRTAYNSPLHF.